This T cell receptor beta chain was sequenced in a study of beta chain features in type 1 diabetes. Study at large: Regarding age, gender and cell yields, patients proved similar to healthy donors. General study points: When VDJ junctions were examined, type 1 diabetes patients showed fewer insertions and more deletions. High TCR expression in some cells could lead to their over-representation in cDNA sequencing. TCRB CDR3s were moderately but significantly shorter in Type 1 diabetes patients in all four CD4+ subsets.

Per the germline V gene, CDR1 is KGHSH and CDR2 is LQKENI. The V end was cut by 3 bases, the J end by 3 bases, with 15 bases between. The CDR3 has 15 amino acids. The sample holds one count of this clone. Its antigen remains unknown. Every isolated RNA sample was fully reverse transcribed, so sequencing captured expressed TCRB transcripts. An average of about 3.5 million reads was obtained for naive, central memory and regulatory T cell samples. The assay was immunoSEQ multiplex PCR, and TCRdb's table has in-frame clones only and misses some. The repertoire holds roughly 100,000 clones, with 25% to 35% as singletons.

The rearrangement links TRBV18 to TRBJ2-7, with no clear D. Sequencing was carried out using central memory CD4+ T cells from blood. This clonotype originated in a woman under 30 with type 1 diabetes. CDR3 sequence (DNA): TGTGCCAGCTCACCCACCCCGACAAGCCTCTACGAGCAGTACTTC. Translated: CASSPTPTSLYEQYF.